The 26 T cell receptor beta chains presented below share a single source sample, sequenced in a study of shared clonotypes between healthy human individuals. Assay used: immunoSEQ multiplex PCR; TCRdb lists only in-frame clones, some missing. The table lists a few million clones, nearly 97% of them singletons. Sequenced material: naive CD4+ T cells sorted from blood. Subset here: CD45RA+ positively selected. Receptor source: a man aged 18 to 29 in good health.

The chain has TRBV11-2 and TRBJ1-1; 8 bases map to TRBD1. CDR1 and CDR2 (germline): SGHAT, FQNNGV. The ends lost 5 bases at V and 0 bases at J; junction bases unmatched: 11. This CDR3 has 17 amino acids. CDR3 nucleotides: TGTGCCAGCAGCCGAATTAGGGGACAGGCGGTGAACACTGAAGCTTTCTTT. The encoded protein is CASSRIRGQAVNTEAFF.

The CDR3 reads CASSPRDWPSQPQHF. CDR3 nucleotides: TGTGCCAGCAGCCCTCGGGATTGGCCCTCTCAGCCCCAGCATTTT. The chain has TRBV9 and TRBJ1-5; no clear D. Germline assignment: CDR1 SGDLS and CDR2 YYNGEE. Trimming shortened V by 4 bases and J by 6 bases, and 17 bases separated the two germline ends. The CDR3 is made up of 15 amino acids.

Worth noting for this clone: Other DNA sequences in this specimen translate into the identical CDR3. The rearrangement joins TRBV5-1 to TRBJ2-5, with D maybe TRBD1 (6 bases). V was cut by 3 bases and J by 1 base, with 10 bases left in between. The CDR3 consists of 14 residues. Germline V gives CDR1 SGHRS, CDR2 YFSETQ. CDR3 residues: CASSSPGAQETQYF. CDR3 coding DNA: TGCGCCAGCAGCTCGCCAGGGGCCCAAGAGACCCAGTACTTC.

The chain has TRBV7-9 and TRBJ1-6; D perhaps matches TRBD1 (6 bases). V was clipped by 1 base and J by 9 bases, with 22 bases between them. Per germline, CDR1 SEHNR and CDR2 FQNEAQ (reference sequence). CDR3 length: 18 amino acids. CDR3 sequence: CASSLGQDSLILGSPLHF. The CDR3 region has the DNA TGTGCCAGCAGCTTAGGCCAGGACAGTCTAATTCTGGGTTCACCCCTCCACTTT.

J is TRBJ2-4 and V is TRBV4-3, with TRBD2 matching 7 bases. This CDR3 is 16 amino acids long. Germline V CDR1 and CDR2: LGHNA, YSLEER. The V gene end was trimmed by 3 bases and the J gene end by 4 bases; junction bases not matched to a gene: 9. The CDR3 loop reads CASSQAGGKGKNIQYF. DNA for the CDR3: TGCGCCAGCAGCCAGGCCGGGGGGAAGGGGAAAAACATTCAGTACTTC.

The chain recombines TRBV29-1 with TRBJ1-1; maybe TRBD1 (6 bases). V lost 7 bases, J lost 0 bases, and 9 bases lay in between. This CDR3 has 12 residues. CDR1 is SQVTM, CDR2 ANQGSEA, per germline. Here the CDR3 reads CSAYRVNTEAFF. The CDR3 bases are TGCAGCGCTTACAGGGTGAACACTGAAGCTTTCTTT.

This clone was recorded only once. The V and J genes are TRBV11-2 and TRBJ1-5, with D possibly being TRBD1 (5 bases). The CDR3 totals 14 residues. CDR1 is SGHAT and CDR2 is FQNNGV in the germline V gene. V shed 5 bases and J shed 7 bases, with 15 bases lying between them. The CDR3 region is CASSEGPVRQPQHF. CDR3 DNA sequence: TGTGCCAGCAGCGAGGGACCCGTTCGGCAGCCCCAGCATTTT. Drawing the rest from reference TRBV11-2 and TRBJ1-5, the complete variable domain is EAGVAQSPRYKIIEKRQSVAFWCNPISGHATLYWYQQILGQGPKLLIQFQNNGVVDDSQLPKDRFSAERLKGVDSTLKIQPAKLEDSAVYLCASSEGPVRQPQHFGDGTRLSIL.

DNA for the CDR3: TGTGCCAGTAGTTCCGGGACGATAGCCTACGAGCAGTACTTC. Amino acid sequence: CASSSGTIAYEQYF. V is TRBV19 and J is TRBJ2-7, with D perhaps matching TRBD1 or TRBD2 (5 bases each). The germline V gene has CDR1 LNHDA and CDR2 SQIVND (reference sequence). V was cut by 5 bases and J by 2 bases, with 13 bases left in between. The CDR3 runs to 14 residues.

As for this clone: Other DNA sequences within the sample encode an identical CDR3. The chain links TRBV7-9 to TRBJ2-7, with a tentative D call TRBD2 (7 bases). The V end lost 0 bases, the J end lost 2 bases, and 8 bases lay between the germline ends. The CDR3 is 14 amino acids. Looked up from germline, CDR1 is SEHNR and CDR2 is FQNEAQ (reference sequence). The DNA for the CDR3 is TGTGCCAGCAGCTTAGCGGGGGGGCCCTACGAGCAGTACTTC. This codes for CASSLAGGPYEQYF.

The chain carries TRBV7-2 and TRBJ2-5, with D possibly being TRBD2 (5 bases). The germline V gene encodes CDR1 SGHTA and CDR2 FQGNSA. V lost 0 bases and J lost 4, with 12 bases in between. CDR3 length: 15 amino acids. CDR3 residues: CASSLASFSGETQYF. CDR3 nucleotides: TGTGCCAGCAGCTTAGCCTCCTTCAGCGGAGAGACCCAGTACTTC.

The chain has TRBV28 and TRBJ2-2; D is unresolved. Between the trimmed V and J ends, which lost 2 bases and 6 bases, there was a span of 10 bases. The CDR3 loop spans 14 amino acids. Germline-derived CDR1 and CDR2 are MDHEN and SYDVKM. The CDR3 reads CASSLDQVPGELFF. In nucleotides, the CDR3 is TGTGCCAGCAGTTTAGATCAGGTCCCCGGGGAGCTGTTTTTT.

This rearrangement joins TRBV5-4 to TRBJ2-2; 11 bases agree with TRBD2. The CDR3 contains 16 residues. The V gene's germline CDR1 is SGHNT and CDR2 YYREEE (reference sequence). V shed 4 bases and J 3 bases; nucleotides not matched to a gene: 5. The CDR3 DNA reads as TGTGCCAGCAGCGCCGGGACTAGCGGCGACACCGGGGAGCTGTTTTTT. Translation: CASSAGTSGDTGELFF.

This clone occurred once. CDR3 in DNA: TGTGCCTGGACTGGACAGGCCGAATATGGCTACACCTTC. Its protein is CAWTGQAEYGYTF. The rearrangement joins TRBV30 to TRBJ1-2; 7 bases align to TRBD1. Per the germline V gene, CDR1 is GTSNPN and CDR2 is SVGIG (reference sequence). Trimming at V came to 4 bases and at J to 5 bases, leaving 7 bases not matched to a gene. The CDR3 extends over 13 amino acids. The entire variable domain, with the rest obtained from reference TRBV30 and TRBJ1-2, is as follows: SQTIHQWPATLVQPVGSPLSLECTVEGTSNPNLYWYRQAAGRGLQLLFYSVGIGQISSEVPQNLSASRPQDRQFILSSKKLLLSDSGFYLCAWTGQAEYGYTFGSGTRLTVV.

This chain joins TRBV11-3 and TRBJ2-2; 8 bases line up with TRBD1. The V and J ends lost 3 bases and 0 bases, in that order; junction bases with no gene match: 3. The CDR3 runs 16 residues. Germline V gene sequence: CDR1 SGHNT, CDR2 YENEEA. The CDR3 loop is CASSFYRGANTGELFF. In DNA, the CDR3 is TGTGCCAGCAGCTTTTACAGGGGGGCGAACACCGGGGAGCTGTTTTTT.

V usage is TRBV5-1 and J usage is TRBJ1-3; 7 bases match TRBD1. The CDR3 covers 13 residues. Looked up from germline, CDR1 is SGHRS and CDR2 is YFSETQ. V shed 9 bases, J shed 4 bases, and the junction held 7 bases outside the gene matches. The CDR3 here is CATLRGLGNTIYF. The CDR3 DNA reads TGCGCCACCTTAAGGGGGCTCGGAAACACCATATATTTT. The full variable domain, in which reference TRBV5-1 and TRBJ1-3 provide the parts outside the CDR3, is KAGVTQTPRYLIKTRGQQVTLSCSPISGHRSVSWYQQTPGQGLQFLFEYFSETQRNKGNFPGRFSGRQFSNSRSEMNVSTLELGDSALYLCATLRGLGNTIYFGEGSWLTVV.

The chain links TRBV10-2 to TRBJ2-3; no firm D call. Germline V CDR1 and CDR2: WSHSY, SAAADI. V was pared by 7 bases and J by 2 bases, with 7 bases between. This CDR3 comprises 12 residues. CDR3 loop: CASKRNTDTQYF. The CDR3 DNA reads TGCGCCAGCAAGAGAAACACAGATACGCAGTATTTT.

This sequence joins TRBV27 and TRBJ2-3, with TRBD2 matching over 11 bases. Germline lookup yields CDR1 MNHEY and CDR2 SMNVEV (reference sequence). The J segment lost 2 bases and the V segment lost 2 bases, leaving 21 bases of the junction unmatched. The CDR3 consists of 22 residues. CDR3 residues: CASSLNQPGLAGGLPHTDTQYF. The CDR3 nucleotides are TGTGCCAGCAGTTTAAACCAACCTGGGCTAGCGGGGGGCCTTCCCCACACAGATACGCAGTATTTT.

Comments on this clone: In the same sample, other DNA sequences code for this CDR3. The chain carries TRBV6-4 and TRBJ1-1, with D possibly matching TRBD1 (6 bases). CDR3 length: 14 amino acids. Trimming stripped 6 bases from V and 1 base from J, with 12 bases between. Germline lookup yields CDR1 MRHNA and CDR2 SNTAGT. CDR3 nucleotide sequence: TGTGCCAGCAGAACGGGGGGCACGAACACTGAAGCTTTCTTT. Translated, it gives CASRTGGTNTEAFF.

This clone was found once. This chain uses TRBV11-3 with TRBJ2-3; D gene uncertain. CDR3 length equals 13 residues. Trimming left V 0 bases short and J 4 bases short, with 5 bases between. Germline V lookup: CDR1 SGHNT, CDR2 YENEEA. The CDR3 region has the DNA TGTGCCAGCAGCTTAGATTTTGCAGATACGCAGTATTTT. It specifies CASSLDFADTQYF.

The chain couples TRBV4-1 to TRBJ1-5; 7 nucleotides agree with TRBD1. Germline V gives CDR1 MGHRA, CDR2 YSYEKL. The CDR3 runs to 16 residues. Trimming at V came to 0 bases and at J to 5 bases, leaving 7 bases not matched to a gene. CDR3 sequence reads: CASSQEPDRAHQPQHF. CDR3 sequence (DNA): TGCGCCAGCAGCCAAGAACCCGACAGGGCGCATCAGCCCCAGCATTTT.

This clone occurred a few times. The V and J genes are TRBV10-3 and TRBJ2-7; TRBD1 aligns across 11 bases. The CDR3 is made up of 13 amino acids. Germline V lookup: CDR1 ENHRY, CDR2 SYGVKD. J gave up 6 bases and V 6 bases, and 4 bases lay outside the gene matches. The CDR3 sequence is CAISRTGGFEQYF. CDR3 in DNA: TGTGCCATCAGCCGGACAGGGGGCTTCGAGCAGTACTTC.

The J gene is TRBJ1-6, the V gene TRBV5-4; possible D gene TRBD1, 5 bases. Per the germline V gene, CDR1 is SGHNT and CDR2 is YYREEE (reference sequence). The ends were cut back, 6 bases at V and 4 bases at J, with 11 bases in the middle. The CDR3 has 14 amino acids. CDR3 nucleotides: TGTGCCAGCACCCCGGGGGATTATAATTCACCCCTCCACTTT. Its protein is CASTPGDYNSPLHF.

The V gene is TRBV6-5, the J gene TRBJ1-2; a possible D gene is TRBD1 (5 bases). The V gene lost 6 bases and the J gene lost 8 bases, with 22 bases spanning the gap. This CDR3 is built from 15 residues. The germline gives CDR1 MNHEY, CDR2 SVGAGI. In nucleotides, the CDR3 is TGTGCCAGCAGGCCCCCGGGACGGAAAGGTGTGGGCTACACCTTC. Its translation is CASRPPGRKGVGYTF.

The chain recombines TRBV21-1 with TRBJ2-2. TRBV21-1 counts as a pseudogene. The CDR3 is 16 amino acids. CDR3 sequence (DNA): TGTGCCAGCAGCAAAGAAGGCAGCCCGAACACCGGGGAGCTGTTTTTT. As protein: CASSKEGSPNTGELFF.

The chain carries TRBV19 and TRBJ2-7; a weak D match, TRBD1 (6 bases). Germline V gives CDR1 LNHDA, CDR2 SQIVND (reference sequence). The CDR3 sequence is 13 residues long. Trimming shortened V by 11 bases and J by 0 bases, and 14 bases separated the two germline ends. The CDR3 coding sequence is TGTGCCGGTACGGGACACTCCTCCTACGAGCAGTACTTC. The encoded protein is CAGTGHSSYEQYF.

The rearrangement uses TRBV10-3 and TRBJ2-2; D gene ambiguous. Germline V lookup: CDR1 ENHRY, CDR2 SYGVKD. The CDR3 has 12 amino acids. CDR3 amino acids: CAIEVNTGELFF. CDR3 coding DNA: TGTGCAATCGAGGTAAACACCGGGGAGCTGTTTTTT.